This TCR beta chain was observed in a study of T cell responses to AZD1222 COVID-19 vaccine. Sequencing used immunoSEQ multiplex PCR; TCRdb keeps in-frame clones, though not all of them. The sample includes about 150,000 clones, roughly 94% of them seen just once. Looked up from germline, CDR1 is MNHEY and CDR2 is SMNVEV (reference sequence). V was cut by 5 bases and J by 7 bases, with 12 bases left in between. The CDR3 has 13 residues. The sequence was collected from an adult in good health. Sequencing used peripheral blood, obtained on day 0 of AZD1222 vaccination. The chain links TRBV27 to TRBJ1-5; D not resolved. CDR3 sequence: CASSQRGVQPQHF. The CDR3 DNA reads as TGTGCCAGCAGTCAGCGGGGTGTCCAGCCCCAGCATTTT.